A selection of T cell receptor beta chains follows, all from one sample in a study of shared clonotypes between healthy human individuals. Clones were sequenced by immunoSEQ multiplex PCR, and TCRdb holds only the in-frame ones, with some missing. The data show about 800,000 clones, around 96% seen once. Sample: naive CD8+ T cells sorted from blood. These receptor sequences come from a man between 25 and 39 years old in good health. The CDR3 runs from the conserved cysteine through the conserved F or W. A D gene is named only where the DNA matches it firmly. Size tells how often a clone was seen (once, few, many) or the class of an expanded clone, and some rows leave it out.

cdr3_length j_call d_call v_call clone_size cdr3_nt cdr3_aa
14 TRBJ1-1 - TRBV6-4 - TGTGCCAGCAGTGACACGGCCATGAACACTGAAGCTTTCTTT CASSDTAMNTEAFF
14 TRBJ2-2 - TRBV6-5 - TGTGCCAGCGGATTGGGACCCCTCGCCGGGGAGCTGTTTTTT CASGLGPLAGELFF
15 TRBJ2-5 - TRBV19 - TGTGCCAGTACCCGTACGGCAGGGAGACAAGAGACCCAGTACTTC CASTRTAGRQETQYF
17 TRBJ2-7 TRBD1 TRBV11-3 - TGTGCCAGCAGCTTAGAAAGAACCGGGACAGGGAGCTACGAGCAGTACTTC CASSLERTGTGSYEQYF
15 TRBJ2-7 - TRBV10-3 - TGTGCCATCAGTAATCCAGGGTCGACTCCTGGCGAGCAGTACTTC CAISNPGSTPGEQYF
14 TRBJ2-7 TRBD2 TRBV27 once TGTGCCGTCAAACCCGGGACTAGCGTCTACGAGCAGTACTTC CAVKPGTSVYEQYF
14 TRBJ2-3 - TRBV9 - TGTGCCAGCAGCGTAGGACAGGCAGGGGATACGCAGTATTTT CASSVGQAGDTQYF
14 TRBJ2-7 - TRBV6-1 - TGTGCCAGCAGTGATCCCAACACCTCCTACGAGCAGTACTTC CASSDPNTSYEQYF
16 TRBJ2-7 TRBD2 TRBV27 - TGTGCCAGCAGCCCCTCCCTAGCGGGAGGGGACTACGAGCAGTACTTC CASSPSLAGGDYEQYF
17 TRBJ1-2 - TRBV5-5 - TGTGCCAGCAGCTTGGAGTCCGCGCCTCGGTTCAACTATGGCTACACCTTC CASSLESAPRFNYGYTF
14 TRBJ2-5 - TRBV5-6 - TGTGCCAGCAGCTTGGGGACAGTCCAAGAGACCCAGTACTTC CASSLGTVQETQYF
17 TRBJ2-7 TRBD2 TRBV7-6 once TGTGCCAGCAGCCCAGGACTAGCGGGAGGGCCTCTCCACGAGCAGTACTTC CASSPGLAGGPLHEQYF
17 TRBJ2-1 - TRBV7-9 - TGTGCCAGCAGCTTTATCGGGGAAGTGAGCTCCTACAATGAGCAGTTCTTC CASSFIGEVSSYNEQFF
13 TRBJ2-1 TRBD1 TRBV13 - TGTGCCAGCAGTCTAGAGGGGGCCAATGAGCAGTTCTTC CASSLEGANEQFF
14 TRBJ1-2 - TRBV27 - TGTGCCAGCAGTCCCACGTACGGAACGGATGGCTACACCTTC CASSPTYGTDGYTF
14 TRBJ2-7 TRBD2 TRBV27 - TGTGCCAGCAGTTTCCTAGCGGAAGGCTACGAGCAGTACTTC CASSFLAEGYEQYF
15 TRBJ2-3 TRBD2 TRBV4-1 - TGCGCCAGCAGCCAAGGGATAGCGGGATACGATACGCAGTATTTT CASSQGIAGYDTQYF
16 TRBJ2-1 - TRBV27 - TGTGCCAGCAGTTTTGTTGTGGGACGCAAAGACAATGAGCAGTTCTTC CASSFVVGRKDNEQFF
14 TRBJ2-1 - TRBV5-1 - TGCGCCAGCAGCTTGGGAGGTGCAGTAAGTGAGCAGTTCTTC CASSLGGAVSEQFF
17 TRBJ2-7 TRBD1 TRBV5-6 - TGTGCCAGCAGCTTAGCAGGGACAGGGGGCTTTTCCTACGAGCAGTACTTC CASSLAGTGGFSYEQYF
15 TRBJ2-1 - TRBV4-1 - TGCGCCAGCAGCCAAACTGGTAGCTCCTACAATGAGCAGTTCTTC CASSQTGSSYNEQFF
14 TRBJ2-3 - TRBV9 - TGTGCCAGCAGCGCGAGAGCTAGCACAGATACGCAGTATTTT CASSARASTDTQYF
20 TRBJ2-2 TRBD2 TRBV28 - TGTGCCAGCAGTTTGCTTCCGGGACTAGCGGGAGGTTCGAACACCGGGGAGCTGTTTTTT CASSLLPGLAGGSNTGELFF
14 TRBJ2-7 TRBD1 TRBV7-8 - TGTGCCAGCAGCAAGACAGGGGCCTCGTACGAGCAGTACTTC CASSKTGASYEQYF
16 TRBJ2-1 - TRBV5-6 - TGTGCCAGCAGCTCCTCGAGGGAGGTGTGGGGTAATGAGCAGTTCTTC CASSSSREVWGNEQFF
13 TRBJ1-1 TRBD1 TRBV12-5 once TGTGCTAGTGCCATTCCGGGACAGGATGAAGCTTTCTTT CASAIPGQDEAFF
14 TRBJ2-7 - TRBV19 - TGTGCCAGTAGCCATCCGGGGCTTTCCTACGAGCAGTACTTC CASSHPGLSYEQYF
17 TRBJ1-3 - TRBV2 - TGTGCCAGCATTAGCCGCCACGGGACACTCTCTGGAAACACCATATATTTT CASISRHGTLSGNTIYF
13 TRBJ2-1 - TRBV7-2 - TGTGCCAGCAGCTTAAATCTAGTGAATGAGCAGTTCTTC CASSLNLVNEQFF
14 TRBJ2-7 TRBD1 TRBV11-3 - TGTGCCAGCAGCCCCGGACAGGGTATAGACGAGCAGTACTTC CASSPGQGIDEQYF
14 TRBJ1-5 TRBD1 TRBV11-2 - TGTGCCAGCAGCAGGGACAGGGACCCTCAGCCCCAGCATTTT CASSRDRDPQPQHF
13 TRBJ2-3 - TRBV7-7 - TGTGCCAGCAGCGCCACTAGCTCAGATACGCAGTATTTT CASSATSSDTQYF